This T cell receptor (beta chain) derives from a study of blood T cell repertoires in COVID-19. Study in general: The study drew acute and convalescent COVID-19 samples from the United States, Italy and Spain.

V lost 1 base and J lost 11, with 6 bases in between. Germline CDR1 SEHNR, CDR2 FQNEAQ (reference sequence). This CDR3 region has 12 residues. The assay was immunoSEQ multiplex PCR, and TCRdb's table has in-frame clones only and misses some. The sample consists of 150,000 to 200,000 clones, around 82% of them appearing once. The sample was peripheral blood. The rearrangement uses TRBV7-9 and TRBJ1-6, with D hard to call. The receptor's source is an older man with COVID-19, enrolled during active disease. The CDR3 coding sequence is TGTGCCAGCAGCTTAGAGGAGCCACCCCTCCACTTT. Amino acids: CASSLEEPPLHF.